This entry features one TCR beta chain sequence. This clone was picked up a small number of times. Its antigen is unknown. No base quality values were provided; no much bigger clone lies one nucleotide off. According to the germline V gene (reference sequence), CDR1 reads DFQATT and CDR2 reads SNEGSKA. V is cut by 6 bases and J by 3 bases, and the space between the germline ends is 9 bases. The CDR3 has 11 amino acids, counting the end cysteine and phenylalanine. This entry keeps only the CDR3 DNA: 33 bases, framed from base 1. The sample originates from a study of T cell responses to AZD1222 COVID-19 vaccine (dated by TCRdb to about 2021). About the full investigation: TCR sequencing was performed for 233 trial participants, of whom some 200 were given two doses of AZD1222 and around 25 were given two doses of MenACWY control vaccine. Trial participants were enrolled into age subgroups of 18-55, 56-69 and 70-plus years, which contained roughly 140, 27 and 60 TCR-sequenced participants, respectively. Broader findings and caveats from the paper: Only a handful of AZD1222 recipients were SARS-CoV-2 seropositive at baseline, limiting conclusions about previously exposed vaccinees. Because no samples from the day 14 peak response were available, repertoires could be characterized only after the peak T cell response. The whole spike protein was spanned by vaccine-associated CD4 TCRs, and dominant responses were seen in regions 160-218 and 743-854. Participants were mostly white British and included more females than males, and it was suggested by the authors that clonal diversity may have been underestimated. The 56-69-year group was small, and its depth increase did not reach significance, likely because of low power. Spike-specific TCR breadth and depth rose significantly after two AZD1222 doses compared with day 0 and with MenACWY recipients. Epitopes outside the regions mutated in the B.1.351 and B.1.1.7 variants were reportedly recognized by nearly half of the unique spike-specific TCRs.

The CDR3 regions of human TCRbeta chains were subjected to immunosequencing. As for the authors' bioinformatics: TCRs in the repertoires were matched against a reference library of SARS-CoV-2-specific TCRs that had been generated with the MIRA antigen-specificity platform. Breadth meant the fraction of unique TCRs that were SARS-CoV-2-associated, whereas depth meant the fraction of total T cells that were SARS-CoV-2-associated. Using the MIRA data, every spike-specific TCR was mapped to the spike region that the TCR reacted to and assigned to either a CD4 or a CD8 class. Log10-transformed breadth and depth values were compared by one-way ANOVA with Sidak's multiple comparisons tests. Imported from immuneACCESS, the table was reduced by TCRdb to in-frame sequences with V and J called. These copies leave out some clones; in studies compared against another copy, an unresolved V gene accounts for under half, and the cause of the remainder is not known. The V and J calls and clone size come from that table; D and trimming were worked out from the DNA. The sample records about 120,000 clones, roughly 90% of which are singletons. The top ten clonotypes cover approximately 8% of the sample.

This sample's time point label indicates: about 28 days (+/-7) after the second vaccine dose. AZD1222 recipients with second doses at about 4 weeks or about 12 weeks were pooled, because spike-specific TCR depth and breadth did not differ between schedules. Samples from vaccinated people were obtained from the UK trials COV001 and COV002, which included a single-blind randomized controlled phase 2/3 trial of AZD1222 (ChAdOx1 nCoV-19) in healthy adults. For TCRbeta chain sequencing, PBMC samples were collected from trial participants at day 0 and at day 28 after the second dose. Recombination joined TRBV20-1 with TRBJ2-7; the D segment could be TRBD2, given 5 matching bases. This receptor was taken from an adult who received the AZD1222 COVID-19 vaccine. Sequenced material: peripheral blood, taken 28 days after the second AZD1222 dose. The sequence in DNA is TGCAGTGCCCGCCGGGGCTACGAGCAGTACTTC. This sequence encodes CSARRGYEQYF.